Listed below are T cell receptor beta chains from one sample, sequenced in a study of shared clonotypes between healthy human individuals. Produced via immunoSEQ multiplex PCR; TCRdb's table is partial and in-frame only. This table holds millions of clones, roughly 92% found once. Input material: naive CD4+ T cells sorted from blood. The receptors shown here come from a man younger than 35 in good health. CDR3s include the opening cysteine and the closing phenylalanine or tryptophan. Each record gives: V gene, J gene, D gene, clone size, CDR3 length, CDR3 DNA, CDR3 protein. D genes are given only for firm matches. Size is omitted from some rows. Given values are once, few, many or a class for expanded clones.

v_gene: TRBV4-1
j_gene: TRBJ1-1
d_gene: -
abundance: -
len: 16
CDR3nt: TGCGCCAGCAGCCCGTTTTCGGGGCGAGGGAACACTGAAGCTTTCTTT
CDR3aa: CASSPFSGRGNTEAFF

v_gene: TRBV18
j_gene: TRBJ2-7
d_gene: -
abundance: -
len: 15
CDR3nt: TGTGCCAGCTCACCTACCGGGACGGTTCTCTACGAGCAGTACTTC
CDR3aa: CASSPTGTVLYEQYF

v_gene: TRBV9
j_gene: TRBJ2-5
d_gene: -
abundance: -
len: 14
CDR3nt: TGTGCCAGCAGCGTGGGGGTAGCGAGTGAGACCCAGTACTTC
CDR3aa: CASSVGVASETQYF

v_gene: TRBV7-9
j_gene: TRBJ1-1
d_gene: -
abundance: -
len: 15
CDR3nt: TGTGCCAGCAGCACCATGGGGGGTTTGAACACTGAAGCTTTCTTT
CDR3aa: CASSTMGGLNTEAFF

v_gene: TRBV5-1
j_gene: TRBJ2-5
d_gene: -
abundance: -
len: 14
CDR3nt: TGCGCCAGCAGCCCTAGTAGGAACCAAGAGACCCAGTACTTC
CDR3aa: CASSPSRNQETQYF

v_gene: TRBV18
j_gene: TRBJ1-1
d_gene: -
abundance: -
len: 15
CDR3nt: TGTGCCAGCTCACTTTGGGACACGGTGAACACTGAAGCTTTCTTT
CDR3aa: CASSLWDTVNTEAFF

v_gene: TRBV2
j_gene: TRBJ2-2
d_gene: TRBD1
abundance: -
len: 15
CDR3nt: TGTGCCAGCGAAAGGGACAGATCGAACACCGGGGAGCTGTTTTTT
CDR3aa: CASERDRSNTGELFF

v_gene: TRBV5-4
j_gene: TRBJ2-2
d_gene: -
abundance: -
len: 17
CDR3nt: TGTGCCAGCAGCCGGACTGACTTTGGACAGTCCACCGGGGAGCTGTTTTTT
CDR3aa: CASSRTDFGQSTGELFF

v_gene: TRBV7-6
j_gene: TRBJ1-5
d_gene: -
abundance: -
len: 14
CDR3nt: TGTGCCAGCAGCCCCGGACCGGGGGAGAGGCCCCAGCATTTT
CDR3aa: CASSPGPGERPQHF

v_gene: TRBV2
j_gene: TRBJ2-7
d_gene: -
abundance: -
len: 12
CDR3nt: TGTGCCAGCAGGCGCTTTGGGTCACAGCAGTACTTC
CDR3aa: CASRRFGSQQYF

v_gene: TRBV5-6
j_gene: TRBJ2-1
d_gene: -
abundance: -
len: 14
CDR3nt: TGTGCCAGCAGCTTCTCGGTTTCCTACAATGAGCAGTTCTTC
CDR3aa: CASSFSVSYNEQFF

v_gene: TRBV28
j_gene: TRBJ1-5
d_gene: -
abundance: -
len: 13
CDR3nt: TGTGCCAGTCGGGAGAGGAGCAATCAGCCCCAGCATTTT
CDR3aa: CASRERSNQPQHF

v_gene: TRBV15
j_gene: TRBJ2-5
d_gene: -
abundance: -
len: 15
CDR3nt: TGTGCCACCAGCAGAGATTTAGTGGCGGCGGGGACCCAGTACTTC
CDR3aa: CATSRDLVAAGTQYF

v_gene: TRBV5-8
j_gene: TRBJ2-3
d_gene: -
abundance: -
len: 17
CDR3nt: TGTGCCAGCAGCGCAGCCGGCCGCCCAATGAGCGCAGATACGCAGTATTTT
CDR3aa: CASSAAGRPMSADTQYF

v_gene: TRBV5-6
j_gene: TRBJ2-7
d_gene: -
abundance: once
len: 14
CDR3nt: TGTGCCAGCAGGCGGGACAGCTTCTCCTACGAGCAGTACTTC
CDR3aa: CASRRDSFSYEQYF

v_gene: TRBV7-5
j_gene: TRBJ2-5
d_gene: -
abundance: -
len: 17
CDR3nt: TGTGCCAGAAGCTTCTCGGAACAGGGCGGTGTCCAAGAGACCCAGTACTTC
CDR3aa: CARSFSEQGGVQETQYF

v_gene: TRBV5-1
j_gene: TRBJ2-7
d_gene: TRBD2
abundance: -
len: 14
CDR3nt: TGCGCCAGCAGTTATAGCGGGATAGGGTACGAGCAGTACTTC
CDR3aa: CASSYSGIGYEQYF

v_gene: TRBV27
j_gene: TRBJ2-3
d_gene: -
abundance: -
len: 14
CDR3nt: TGTGCCAGCAGTTTGGGGCCTCGCACAGATACGCAGTATTTT
CDR3aa: CASSLGPRTDTQYF

v_gene: TRBV9
j_gene: TRBJ2-3
d_gene: -
abundance: -
len: 16
CDR3nt: TGTGCCAGCAGCCAACCGAGGGGGGAACGGACAGATACGCAGTATTTT
CDR3aa: CASSQPRGERTDTQYF

v_gene: TRBV5-4
j_gene: TRBJ2-1
d_gene: TRBD2
abundance: -
len: 18
CDR3nt: TGTGCCTTCCCTCGCGGGGGGACCACTAGCGCTTCCTACAATGAGCAGTTCTTC
CDR3aa: CAFPRGGTTSASYNEQFF

v_gene: TRBV12-5
j_gene: TRBJ2-3
d_gene: TRBD2
abundance: -
len: 15
CDR3nt: TGTGCTAGTGGTTTGTCAGGACTAGCAAGGGATACGCAGTATTTT
CDR3aa: CASGLSGLARDTQYF

v_gene: TRBV7-9
j_gene: TRBJ2-2
d_gene: TRBD2
abundance: few
len: 17
CDR3nt: TGTGCCAGCAGCTTTGGGAAGGGCGGGGGAAACACCGGGGAGCTGTTTTTT
CDR3aa: CASSFGKGGGNTGELFF

v_gene: TRBV5-5
j_gene: TRBJ1-3
d_gene: -
abundance: -
len: 19
CDR3nt: TGTGCCAGCAGGGCCAGAGGGGTAGATTCGGCAGGCTCTGGAAACACCATATATTTT
CDR3aa: CASRARGVDSAGSGNTIYF

v_gene: TRBV6-5
j_gene: TRBJ2-5
d_gene: -
abundance: -
len: 14
CDR3nt: TGTGCCAGCAGTCGTCGCGCAGGGCAAGAGACCCAGTACTTC
CDR3aa: CASSRRAGQETQYF

v_gene: TRBV5-1
j_gene: TRBJ2-7
d_gene: -
abundance: -
len: 13
CDR3nt: TGCGCCAGCAGTGGGACGGAGAACTACGAGCAGTACTTC
CDR3aa: CASSGTENYEQYF

v_gene: TRBV28
j_gene: TRBJ1-2
d_gene: TRBD1
abundance: -
len: 16
CDR3nt: TGTGCCAGCAGAACTTATCCGGGACAGGGGGTCGGGGGCTACACCTTC
CDR3aa: CASRTYPGQGVGGYTF

v_gene: TRBV25-1
j_gene: TRBJ2-7
d_gene: -
abundance: -
len: 14
CDR3nt: TGTGCCAGCAAGACCCCGGGGACCTCCTACGAGCAGTACTTC
CDR3aa: CASKTPGTSYEQYF

v_gene: TRBV10-3
j_gene: TRBJ1-2
d_gene: -
abundance: -
len: 14
CDR3nt: TGTGCCATCAGTGAAGGGCCGGGGAAGGATGGCTACACCTTC
CDR3aa: CAISEGPGKDGYTF

v_gene: TRBV5-4
j_gene: TRBJ2-2
d_gene: TRBD2
abundance: -
len: 17
CDR3nt: TGTGCCAGCAGCTTCCTACTAGCGGGGATCAACACCGGGGAGCTGTTTTTT
CDR3aa: CASSFLLAGINTGELFF

v_gene: TRBV10-3
j_gene: TRBJ2-5
d_gene: TRBD1
abundance: -
len: 15
CDR3nt: TGTGCCATCAGTGAGTCTTCAGGGGGCCGAGAGACCCAGTACTTC
CDR3aa: CAISESSGGRETQYF

v_gene: TRBV6-1
j_gene: TRBJ1-6
d_gene: -
abundance: few
len: 15
CDR3nt: TGTGCCAGCAGTGAATCCGTGACCGGCCTTTCACCCCTCCACTTT
CDR3aa: CASSESVTGLSPLHF

v_gene: TRBV27
j_gene: TRBJ2-7
d_gene: TRBD2
abundance: -
len: 15
CDR3nt: TGTGCCAGCAGTGGGGGAGGGCCACCCTCCTACGAGCAGTACTTC
CDR3aa: CASSGGGPPSYEQYF

v_gene: TRBV2
j_gene: TRBJ2-1
d_gene: -
abundance: -
len: 14
CDR3nt: TGTGCCAGCAGTACGCGGACCCTCTACAATGAGCAGTTCTTC
CDR3aa: CASSTRTLYNEQFF

v_gene: TRBV19
j_gene: TRBJ1-2
d_gene: -
abundance: -
len: 15
CDR3nt: TGTGCCAGTAGTTCCCGGGGGATCGTCAACTATGGCTACACCTTC
CDR3aa: CASSSRGIVNYGYTF

v_gene: TRBV10-3
j_gene: TRBJ2-2
d_gene: TRBD1
abundance: -
len: 15
CDR3nt: TGTGCCATCAGTGAAGGGGGCCTGAACACCGGGGAGCTGTTTTTT
CDR3aa: CAISEGGLNTGELFF

v_gene: TRBV28
j_gene: TRBJ2-7
d_gene: TRBD2
abundance: -
len: 16
CDR3nt: TGTGCCAGCAGTTTACTAATTCCGGGACTAAACTACGAGCAGTACTTC
CDR3aa: CASSLLIPGLNYEQYF

v_gene: TRBV19
j_gene: TRBJ2-3
d_gene: TRBD2
abundance: -
len: 16
CDR3nt: TGTGCCAGTAGCAATACCGGGGGGGGGCGCCCAGATACGCAGTATTTT
CDR3aa: CASSNTGGGRPDTQYF

v_gene: TRBV7-2
j_gene: TRBJ2-2
d_gene: TRBD2
abundance: -
len: 19
CDR3nt: TGTGCCAGCAGCTTGCCCCTACTAGCGGGGGGCCCGAGGACCGGGGAGCTGTTTTTT
CDR3aa: CASSLPLLAGGPRTGELFF

v_gene: TRBV11-1
j_gene: TRBJ1-1
d_gene: -
abundance: once
len: 11
CDR3nt: TGTGCCAGCAGCCCCTACCCTGAAGCTTTCTTT
CDR3aa: CASSPYPEAFF

v_gene: TRBV5-1
j_gene: TRBJ2-5
d_gene: -
abundance: once
len: 17
CDR3nt: TGCGCCAGCAGCTTGGATCTAGTCCCAATAGGACGAGAGACCCAGTACTTC
CDR3aa: CASSLDLVPIGRETQYF

v_gene: TRBV6-5
j_gene: TRBJ2-2
d_gene: TRBD1
abundance: -
len: 15
CDR3nt: TGTGCCAGCAGTCTCGGGACAGGGAACACCGGGGAGCTGTTTTTT
CDR3aa: CASSLGTGNTGELFF

v_gene: TRBV7-9
j_gene: TRBJ1-6
d_gene: TRBD1
abundance: -
len: 15
CDR3nt: TGTGCCAGCAGCGACCGGACAGGGCTCAATTCACCCCTCCACTTT
CDR3aa: CASSDRTGLNSPLHF

v_gene: TRBV7-2
j_gene: TRBJ2-7
d_gene: -
abundance: -
len: 16
CDR3nt: TGTGCCAGCAGCTTGTCGCGCCAGTCCAGCTCCTACGAGCAGTACTTC
CDR3aa: CASSLSRQSSSYEQYF

v_gene: TRBV6-1
j_gene: TRBJ2-7
d_gene: TRBD1
abundance: -
len: 11
CDR3nt: TGTGCCAGCAGTACAGGGGGCGAGCAGTACTTC
CDR3aa: CASSTGGEQYF

v_gene: TRBV9
j_gene: TRBJ2-1
d_gene: -
abundance: -
len: 15
CDR3nt: TGTGCCAGCAGCCCCCTGGGGGATTCAATAAATGAGCAGTTCTTC
CDR3aa: CASSPLGDSINEQFF

v_gene: TRBV7-2
j_gene: TRBJ1-5
d_gene: -
abundance: -
len: 15
CDR3nt: TGTGCCAGCAGCTCGGTGCCGGGGTTTAATCAGCCCCAGCATTTT
CDR3aa: CASSSVPGFNQPQHF

v_gene: TRBV2
j_gene: TRBJ1-1
d_gene: -
abundance: few
len: 12
CDR3nt: TGTGCCAGCAGTGGGATGAACACTGAAGCTTTCTTT
CDR3aa: CASSGMNTEAFF

v_gene: TRBV30
j_gene: TRBJ1-6
d_gene: TRBD1
abundance: -
len: 15
CDR3nt: TGTGCCTGGAGTGCGGGACAGGGGTTTAATTCACCCCTCCACTTT
CDR3aa: CAWSAGQGFNSPLHF

v_gene: TRBV27
j_gene: TRBJ1-1
d_gene: -
abundance: -
len: 14
CDR3nt: TGTGCCAGCAGTCCAAGGGGGGGGAACACTGAAGCTTTCTTT
CDR3aa: CASSPRGGNTEAFF

v_gene: TRBV5-5
j_gene: TRBJ1-3
d_gene: -
abundance: -
len: 15
CDR3nt: TGTGCCAGCAGCTTAGAATATGGCTCTGGAAACACCATATATTTT
CDR3aa: CASSLEYGSGNTIYF

v_gene: TRBV28
j_gene: TRBJ2-4
d_gene: -
abundance: -
len: 15
CDR3nt: TGTGCCAGCAGTTTAAGAGGATTGCAGGGTAACATTCAGTACTTC
CDR3aa: CASSLRGLQGNIQYF

v_gene: TRBV28
j_gene: TRBJ2-6
d_gene: -
abundance: once
len: 17
CDR3nt: TGTGCCAGCAGGGCCTGGGAGCTGGGTAGCGGGGCCAACGTCCTGACTTTC
CDR3aa: CASRAWELGSGANVLTF

v_gene: TRBV30
j_gene: TRBJ2-3
d_gene: -
abundance: -
len: 12
CDR3nt: TGTGCCTCCACAGCGAACACAGATACGCAGTATTTT
CDR3aa: CASTANTDTQYF